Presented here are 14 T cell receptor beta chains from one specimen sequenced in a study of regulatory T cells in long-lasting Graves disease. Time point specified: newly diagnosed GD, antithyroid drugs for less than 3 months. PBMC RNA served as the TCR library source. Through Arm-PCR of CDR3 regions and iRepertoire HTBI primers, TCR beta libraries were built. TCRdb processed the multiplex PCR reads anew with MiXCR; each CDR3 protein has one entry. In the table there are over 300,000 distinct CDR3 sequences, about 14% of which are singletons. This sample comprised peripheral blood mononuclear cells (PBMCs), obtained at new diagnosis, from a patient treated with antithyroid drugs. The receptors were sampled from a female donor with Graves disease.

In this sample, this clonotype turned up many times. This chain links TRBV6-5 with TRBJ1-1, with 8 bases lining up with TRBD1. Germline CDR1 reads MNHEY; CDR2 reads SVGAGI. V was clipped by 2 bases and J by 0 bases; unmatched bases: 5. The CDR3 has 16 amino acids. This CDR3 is CASSYDRGFMNTEAFF. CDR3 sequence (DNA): TGTGCCAGCAGTTACGACAGGGGATTCATGAACACTGAAGCTTTCTTT.

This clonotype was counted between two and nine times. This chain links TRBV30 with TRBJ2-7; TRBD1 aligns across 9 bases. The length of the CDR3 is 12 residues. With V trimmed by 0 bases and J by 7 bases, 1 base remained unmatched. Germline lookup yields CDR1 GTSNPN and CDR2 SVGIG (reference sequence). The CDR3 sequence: CAWSVGQGEQYF. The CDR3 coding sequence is TGTGCCTGGAGTGTAGGACAGGGGGAGCAGTACTTC.

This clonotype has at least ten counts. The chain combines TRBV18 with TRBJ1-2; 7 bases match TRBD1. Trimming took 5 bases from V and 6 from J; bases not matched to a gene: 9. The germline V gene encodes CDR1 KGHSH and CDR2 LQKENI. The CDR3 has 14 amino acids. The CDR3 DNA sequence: TGTGCCAGCTCAACTTTAGTCACAGGGGATGGCTACACCTTC. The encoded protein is CASSTLVTGDGYTF.

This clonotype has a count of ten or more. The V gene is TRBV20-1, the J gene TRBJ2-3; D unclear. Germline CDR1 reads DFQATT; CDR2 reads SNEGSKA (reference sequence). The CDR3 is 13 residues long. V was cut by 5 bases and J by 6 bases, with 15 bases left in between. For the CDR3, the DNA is TGCAGTGCTGAAGCCAGGCTGAAGGATACGCAGTATTTT. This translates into CSAEARLKDTQYF.

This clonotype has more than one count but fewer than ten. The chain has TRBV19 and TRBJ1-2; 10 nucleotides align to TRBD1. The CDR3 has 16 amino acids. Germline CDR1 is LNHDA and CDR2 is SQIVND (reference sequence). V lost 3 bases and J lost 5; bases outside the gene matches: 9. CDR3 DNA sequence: TGTGCCAGTAGTATTAACCCCCGGGACAGGGGTTATGGCTACACCTTC. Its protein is CASSINPRDRGYGYTF. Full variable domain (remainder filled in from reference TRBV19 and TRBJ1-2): DGGITQSPKYLFRKEGQNVTLSCEQNLNHDAMYWYRQDPGQGLRLIYYSQIVNDFQKGDIAEGYSVSREKKESFPLTVTSAQKNPTAFYLCASSINPRDRGYGYTFGSGTRLTVV.

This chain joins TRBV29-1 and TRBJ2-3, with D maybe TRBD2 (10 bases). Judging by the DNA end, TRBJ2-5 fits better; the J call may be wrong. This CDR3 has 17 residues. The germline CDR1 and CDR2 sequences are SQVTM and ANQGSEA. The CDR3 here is CSGNRGLAGVLDETQYF. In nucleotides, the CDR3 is TGCAGCGGGAACAGGGGGCTAGCGGGAGTGCTCGACGAGACCCAGTACTTC.

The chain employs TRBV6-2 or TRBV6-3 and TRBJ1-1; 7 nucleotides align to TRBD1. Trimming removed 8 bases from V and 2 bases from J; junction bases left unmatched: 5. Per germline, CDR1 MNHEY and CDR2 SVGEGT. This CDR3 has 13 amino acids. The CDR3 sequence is CASERQGNTEAFF. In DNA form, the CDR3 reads TGTGCCAGCGAACGACAGGGCAACACTGAAGCTTTCTTT.

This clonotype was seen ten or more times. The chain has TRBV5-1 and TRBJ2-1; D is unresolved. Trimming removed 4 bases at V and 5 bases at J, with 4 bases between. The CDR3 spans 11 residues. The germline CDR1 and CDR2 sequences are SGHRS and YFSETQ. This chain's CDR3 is CASSRDNEQFF. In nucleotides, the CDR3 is TGCGCCAGCAGCAGGGACAATGAGCAGTTCTTC.

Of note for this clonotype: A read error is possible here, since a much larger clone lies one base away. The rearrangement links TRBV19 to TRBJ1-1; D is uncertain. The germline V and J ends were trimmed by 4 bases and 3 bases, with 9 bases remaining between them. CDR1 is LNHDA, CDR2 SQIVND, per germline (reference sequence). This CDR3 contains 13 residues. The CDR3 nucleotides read TGTGCCAGTAGTACATCAGGAGACACTGAAGCTTTCTTT. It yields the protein CASSTSGDTEAFF.

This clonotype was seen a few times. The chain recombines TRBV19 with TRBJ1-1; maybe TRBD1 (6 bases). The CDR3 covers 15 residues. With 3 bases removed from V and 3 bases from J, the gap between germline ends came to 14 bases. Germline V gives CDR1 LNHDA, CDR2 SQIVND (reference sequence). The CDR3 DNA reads TGTGCCAGTAGTATTGAGGGGGGCAAGGACACTGAAGCTTTCTTT. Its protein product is CASSIEGGKDTEAFF.

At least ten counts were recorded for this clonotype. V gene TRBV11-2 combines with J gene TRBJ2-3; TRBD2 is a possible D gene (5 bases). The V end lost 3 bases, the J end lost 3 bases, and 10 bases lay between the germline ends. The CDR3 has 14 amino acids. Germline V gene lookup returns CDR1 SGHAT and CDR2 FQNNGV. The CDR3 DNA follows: TGTGCCAGCAGCTTGTTTAGCGAAACAGATACGCAGTATTTT. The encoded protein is CASSLFSETDTQYF. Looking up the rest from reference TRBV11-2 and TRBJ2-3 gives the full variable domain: EAGVAQSPRYKIIEKRQSVAFWCNPISGHATLYWYQQILGQGPKLLIQFQNNGVVDDSQLPKDRFSAERLKGVDSTLKIQPAKLEDSAVYLCASSLFSETDTQYFGPGTRLTVL.

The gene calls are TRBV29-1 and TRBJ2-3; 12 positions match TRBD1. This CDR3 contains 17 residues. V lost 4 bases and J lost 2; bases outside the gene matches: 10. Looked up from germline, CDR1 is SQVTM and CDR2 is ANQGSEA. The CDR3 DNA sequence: TGCAGCGTTGCATCCGGGACAGGGGGCGCAGCCACAGATACGCAGTATTTT. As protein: CSVASGTGGAATDTQYF.

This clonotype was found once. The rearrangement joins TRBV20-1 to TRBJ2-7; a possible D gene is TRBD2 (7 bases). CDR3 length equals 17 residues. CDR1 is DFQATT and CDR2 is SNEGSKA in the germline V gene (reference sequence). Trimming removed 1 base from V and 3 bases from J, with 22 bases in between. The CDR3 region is CSARAGRGQARGYEQYF. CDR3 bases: TGCAGTGCTAGAGCAGGGAGGGGTCAGGCCAGGGGCTACGAGCAGTACTTC.

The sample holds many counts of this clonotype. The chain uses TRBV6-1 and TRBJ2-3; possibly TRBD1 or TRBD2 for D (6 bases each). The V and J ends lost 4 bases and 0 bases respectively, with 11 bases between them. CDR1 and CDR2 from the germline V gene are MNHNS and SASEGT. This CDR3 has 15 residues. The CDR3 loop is CASSGTGTSTDTQYF. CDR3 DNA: TGTGCCAGCAGTGGAACAGGGACTAGCACAGATACGCAGTATTTT.